This T cell receptor beta chain originates from a study of T cell repertoires in cytomegalovirus infection. Study-wide background: Indications of both CMV infection and matching HLA type were provided by public TCR beta signatures. Overall study results and limits: Dominating the ex vivo response were HLA-C-restricted CMV-specific TCR beta clonotypes.

TCRdb ran MiXCR on the reads and lists one entry per CDR3 protein. The sample shows approximately 300,000 distinct CDR3 sequences, almost 30% of them seen only once. This clonotype was seen only a few times. Its antigen remains unknown. The CDR3 consists of 14 residues. The V segment lost 3 bases and the J segment 4 bases; nucleotides outside the gene matches: 4. Germline V gene data show CDR1 as DFQATT and CDR2 as SNEGSKA (reference sequence). The V call is TRBV20-1, the J call TRBJ2-3; 10 bases align to TRBD2. The sample in question was cultured PBMCs, obtained from culture after CMV antigen stimulation. The receptor's source is a human donor in good health (CMV status not recorded). Some clones in this sample may be carry-over from other donors' samples. The CDR3 DNA sequence: TGCAGTGCTAGCCCAAGCGGGGGGGCAGATACGCAGTATTTT. As protein: CSASPSGGADTQYF.